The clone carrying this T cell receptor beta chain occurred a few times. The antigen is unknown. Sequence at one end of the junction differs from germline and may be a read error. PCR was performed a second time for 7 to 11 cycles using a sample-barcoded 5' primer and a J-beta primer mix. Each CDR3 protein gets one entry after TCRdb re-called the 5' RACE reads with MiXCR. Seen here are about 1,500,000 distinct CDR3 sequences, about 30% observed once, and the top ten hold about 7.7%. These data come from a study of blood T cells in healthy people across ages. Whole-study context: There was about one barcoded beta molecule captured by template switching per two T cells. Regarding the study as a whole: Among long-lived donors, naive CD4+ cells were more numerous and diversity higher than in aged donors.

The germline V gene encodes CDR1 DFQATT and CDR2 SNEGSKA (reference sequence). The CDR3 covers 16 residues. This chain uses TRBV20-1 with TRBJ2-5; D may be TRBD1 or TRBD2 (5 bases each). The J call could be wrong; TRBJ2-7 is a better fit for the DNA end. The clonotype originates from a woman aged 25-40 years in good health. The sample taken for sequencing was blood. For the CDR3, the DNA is TGCAGTGCTCGAGAAACGACGGGACCCGCCCCACGCGAGCAGTACTTC. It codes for CSARETTGPAPREQYF.